One T cell receptor (beta chain) is described in this entry. Its target is not known. Between the trimmed V and J ends, which lost 4 bases and 0 bases, there was a span of 7 bases. The CDR3 has 15 amino acids. CDR1 is LGHDT, CDR2 YNNKEL, per germline (reference sequence). The source of the sample is a study of T cell responses to AZD1222 COVID-19 vaccine. The study, taken as a whole, reports: Only a handful of AZD1222 recipients tested seropositive at baseline. Donor demographics were predominantly white British with a female majority; clonal diversity may be underestimated. Vaccine-associated CD4 TCRs spanned spike, dominant at 160-218 and 743-854.

The table came from immunoSEQ multiplex PCR; TCRdb's copy has only in-frame clones and leaves some out. The table includes about 130,000 clones, roughly nine tenths detected once. Specimen: peripheral blood, collected on day 0 of AZD1222 vaccination. The origin of this receptor is an adult in good health. The genes are TRBV3-1 (or the pseudogene TRBV3-2) and TRBJ2-6; D uncertain. The CDR3 loop is CASSRRSSGANVLTF. For the CDR3, the DNA is TGTGCCAGCAGCCGCAGGAGCTCTGGGGCCAACGTCCTGACTTTC.